A selection of T cell receptor beta chains follows, all from one sample in a study of neurological immune-mediated disorders. TCRdb used MiXCR to reprocess the 5' RACE reads, holding one entry per CDR3 protein. This table has under 130,000 distinct CDR3 sequences, 9.5% to 14% appearing once. Source material: PBMCs. The origin of the receptors is a female donor with HTLV-1-associated myelopathy (HAM/TSP). Both conserved end residues are part of each CDR3. The D gene is left open where the match is weak. Clone size is given for some rows only: seen once, a few or many times, or a class if the clone is expanded.

CDR3nt	CDR3aa	j_gene	abundance	v_gene	d_gene
TGCGCCAGCACCCCTGACGGAGAAGGCGGGGAGCTGTTTTTT	CASTPDGEGGELFF	TRBJ2-2	many	TRBV5-1	.
TGCAGTGCTAGAGGTCCGGGACTAGCTCTTGTGGAGACCCAGTACTTC	CSARGPGLALVETQYF	TRBJ2-5	many	TRBV20-1	TRBD2
TGCGCCAGCAGCTTGGAGTATTCGGGGTCCACGGCGTATGAGCAGTTCTTC	CASSLEYSGSTAYEQFF	TRBJ2-1	many	TRBV5-1	.
TGTGCCAGCAGCCGGACATACCAGCAGTTCTTC	CASSRTYQQFF	TRBJ2-1	many	TRBV28	.
TGCAGTGCTAGAGAGCTAACCGGACAGGATAACTCACCCCTCCACTTT	CSARELTGQDNSPLHF	TRBJ1-6	many	TRBV20-1	TRBD1
TGTGCCAGCAGCCCCGGGACAGGGGGTCCCTACGAGCAGTACTTC	CASSPGTGGPYEQYF	TRBJ2-7	many	TRBV7-3	TRBD1
TGTGCCAGCAGCTTGAGGCTGCAGGGGGCGAACACCGGGGAGCTGTTTTTT	CASSLRLQGANTGELFF	TRBJ2-2	many	TRBV5-5	TRBD1
TGCAGTGCGGCTGACATCGGAAATCAAGAGACCCAGTACTTC	CSAADIGNQETQYF	TRBJ2-5	many	TRBV20-1	.
TGTGCCAGCAGCTCCGGGGGGGCGAAGCAGTTCTTC	CASSSGGAKQFF	TRBJ2-1	many	TRBV7-9	TRBD2
TGTGCCAGCAGCTTAGCGACAGGGGGATTAGGGACAGATACGCAGTATTTT	CASSLATGGLGTDTQYF	TRBJ2-3	.	TRBV7-9	TRBD1
TGCGCCAGCAGCTTGACGGTCTCTGGGGCCAACGTCCTGACTTTC	CASSLTVSGANVLTF	TRBJ2-6	many	TRBV5-1	.
TGTGCCAGCAGCGAGGCGGACCCCTATGGCTACACCTTC	CASSEADPYGYTF	TRBJ1-2	many	TRBV12-3/TRBV12-4	.
TGTGCCAGCAGCGTAGCTAGCGGCACGGCACACACCGGGGAGCTGTTTTTT	CASSVASGTAHTGELFF	TRBJ2-2	many	TRBV9	TRBD2
TGTGCCAGCAGCTCAACCGGGACTCCTGGGACCGGGGAGCTGTTTTTT	CASSSTGTPGTGELFF	TRBJ2-2	many	TRBV25-1	.
TGTGCCGTCACGGACCTCCTAGCGGGGCCAACCTACGAGCAGTACTTC	CAVTDLLAGPTYEQYF	TRBJ2-7	many	TRBV10-3	TRBD2
TGCGCCAGCAGCCCGAATGAGGGCCCATGGGGTGAGCAGTTCTTC	CASSPNEGPWGEQFF	TRBJ2-1	few	TRBV5-1	.
TGCAGTGCTACTGGGACTAGCGGGGCCCTTCAAGAGACCCAGTACTTC	CSATGTSGALQETQYF	TRBJ2-5	few	TRBV20-1	TRBD2
TGTGCCAGCAGCGTAGATGAGACTAGCGGGAGCCTTGAGCAGTTCTTC	CASSVDETSGSLEQFF	TRBJ2-1	.	TRBV9	TRBD2
TGTGCCAGCAGCTTGGGGAGACATGAGAGCACTGAAGCTTTCTTT	CASSLGRHESTEAFF	TRBJ1-1	many	TRBV5-4	.
TGTGCCAGCAGCCGACAGGGTAGCTCCTACGAGCAGTACTTC	CASSRQGSSYEQYF	TRBJ2-7	many	TRBV7-2	TRBD1
TGCAGTGCTCGCAGGGTGAGCTCCTACGAGCAGTACTTC	CSARRVSSYEQYF	TRBJ2-7	many	TRBV20-1	.
TGTGCCAGCAGCCCGGACCGAAGAAACACCATATATTTT	CASSPDRRNTIYF	TRBJ1-3	many	TRBV7-9	.
TGCGCCAGCAGCTTGGCGGACAGGTTTCACAATGAGCAGTTCTTC	CASSLADRFHNEQFF	TRBJ2-1	few	TRBV5-1	TRBD1
TGTGCCAGCTCACCACCGGGAGTTGGGGACAATGAGCAGTTCTTC	CASSPPGVGDNEQFF	TRBJ2-1	many	TRBV18	.
TGTGCCAGCAGCTCCAGGGACAGGGGGGCCACTGAAGCTTTCTTT	CASSSRDRGATEAFF	TRBJ1-1	many	TRBV6-6	TRBD1
TGTGCCAGCAGCTTGGAGGGTCCGCCCCAGCATTTT	CASSLEGPPQHF	TRBJ1-5	many	TRBV5-5	.
TGTGCCAGCAGTATGGACAGCTCACCCCTCCACTTT	CASSMDSSPLHF	TRBJ1-6	many	TRBV6-5	.
TGTGCCAGCAGTTGGGACCCAACAGGGCCATCCTACGAGCAGTACTTC	CASSWDPTGPSYEQYF	TRBJ2-7	many	TRBV6-2/TRBV6-3	.
TGTGTCAGCAGGGATCGGGGGTACTACGAGCAGTACTTC	CVSRDRGYYEQYF	TRBJ2-7	once	TRBV27	.
TGTGCCAGCAGCTCCGGGACAGGGGGCAATCAGCCCCAGCATTTT	CASSSGTGGNQPQHF	TRBJ1-5	many	TRBV7-9	TRBD1
TGTGCCAGCACATCATCCATGACAGTCAACAATTCACCCCTCCACTTT	CASTSSMTVNNSPLHF	TRBJ1-6	once	TRBV18	.
TGTGCCAGCAGCCGGGGACAGAGGGGCGACATTCAGTACTTC	CASSRGQRGDIQYF	TRBJ2-4	many	TRBV14	TRBD1
TGTGCCAGCATGGGGACAGGGCAGGCCCAGTACTTC	CASMGTGQAQYF	TRBJ2-5	many	TRBV2	TRBD1
TGCGCCAGCAGCCCCAGAGCAGAAAACACCGGGGAGCTGTTTTTT	CASSPRAENTGELFF	TRBJ2-2	many	TRBV5-1	.
TGCGCCAGCAGCTTGGTGGTGTCGGTCAAGACCCAGTACTTC	CASSLVVSVKTQYF	TRBJ2-5	many	TRBV5-1	.
TGTGCCAGCAGGGAGGGCCTAGCCAAAAACATTCAGTACTTC	CASREGLAKNIQYF	TRBJ2-4	many	TRBV6-1	.
TGTGCCAGCAGCCAGACAGGGCCCTACGAGCAGTACTTC	CASSQTGPYEQYF	TRBJ2-7	many	TRBV14	TRBD1
TGTGCCAGCAGCTTCTATGGAGATACGCAGTATTTT	CASSFYGDTQYF	TRBJ2-3	.	TRBV7-2	.
TGTGCCAACAGTCACCTCACAGGGGCGGGAGGGGAGACCCAGTACTTC	CANSHLTGAGGETQYF	TRBJ2-5	.	TRBV25-1	TRBD2
TGCAGTGCCCAAGATGGGGGCACCGGGGAGCTGTTTTTT	CSAQDGGTGELFF	TRBJ2-2	many	TRBV20-1	.
TGCGCCAGCGGCCCCCGGACGGACCCCCAAGAGACCCAGTACTTC	CASGPRTDPQETQYF	TRBJ2-5	.	TRBV5-1	.
TGCAGTGCTAGAGGATTAGCGGGGGTCAATGAGCAGTTCTTC	CSARGLAGVNEQFF	TRBJ2-1	many	TRBV20-1	TRBD2
TGCGCCAGCAGCTGGGCAGGGGGCGCGACTCAGCCCCAGCATTTT	CASSWAGGATQPQHF	TRBJ1-5	many	TRBV5-1	TRBD1
TGTGCCAGCAGACGATCCGGGCCGAAGGAGACCCAGTACTTC	CASRRSGPKETQYF	TRBJ2-5	.	TRBV27	.
TGCAGCGTTGAAAGTTTGGTTTATGAGCAGTTCTTC	CSVESLVYEQFF	TRBJ2-1	.	TRBV29-1	.
TGTGCCAGCAGTCCCCGGACAGGCTACTACGAGCAGTACTTC	CASSPRTGYYEQYF	TRBJ2-7	many	TRBV28	TRBD1
TGTGCCAGCAGCCCACTGGGGGTGGGAATCACTGAAGCTTTCTTT	CASSPLGVGITEAFF	TRBJ1-1	many	TRBV7-9	.
TGCAGTGCTAGAGATCTGGGACTAGCAGGAAGTGAGACCCAGTACTTC	CSARDLGLAGSETQYF	TRBJ2-5	many	TRBV20-1	TRBD2
TGCAGTGCTGCCCGGACTAGCGGGGCAACAGATACGCAGTATTTT	CSAARTSGATDTQYF	TRBJ2-3	.	TRBV20-1	TRBD2
TGTGCCAGCAGAGCCGGGACAAAGAACACCGGGGAGCTGTTTTTT	CASRAGTKNTGELFF	TRBJ2-2	many	TRBV28	.
TGTGCCAGCAGCCCCCTGGGGCAGGGACCATATAATTCACCCCTCCACTTT	CASSPLGQGPYNSPLHF	TRBJ1-6	many	TRBV7-9	.
TGTGCCAGCAGTTTCTTTGACAGAAGCACAGATACGCAGTATTTT	CASSFFDRSTDTQYF	TRBJ2-3	many	TRBV28	.
TGCGCCAGCAGCTTGAAGGGACAGGGGGCGGCTGATGTTTCCTACGAGCAGTACTTC	CASSLKGQGAADVSYEQYF	TRBJ2-7	.	TRBV5-1	TRBD1
TGCAGTGCTACGGACAGGGAAATCAATGAGCAGTTCTTC	CSATDREINEQFF	TRBJ2-1	many	TRBV20-1	TRBD1
TGTGCCAGCAGCCAAGAGCGGAGAAATGAGCAGTTCTTC	CASSQERRNEQFF	TRBJ2-1	many	TRBV4-2	.
TGTGCCAGCAGCCGTATCCTAGCGGGGTCCTACGAGCAGTACTTC	CASSRILAGSYEQYF	TRBJ2-7	.	TRBV4-2	TRBD2